One and the same sample provided the 3 T cell receptor beta chains below, sequenced in a study of blood T cell repertoires in COVID-19. The data were produced by immunoSEQ multiplex PCR, yet TCRdb's version contains in-frame clones alone and is incomplete. Here the sample spans 110,000 to 150,000 clones, 60% to 80% being singletons. Input material: peripheral blood. The receptors stem from a man aged 50-60 years with active or convalescent COVID-19.

This chain joins TRBV7-9 and TRBJ1-5; perhaps TRBD1 as D (5 bases). Germline CDR1 is SEHNR and CDR2 is FQNEAQ (reference sequence). V lost 5 bases to trimming and J lost 2 bases, with 10 bases between them. The CDR3 extends over 14 amino acids. Here the CDR3 reads CASSVGGGNQPQHF. As DNA, the CDR3 is TGTGCCAGCAGCGTCGGAGGGGGCAATCAGCCCCAGCATTTT.

A few counts support this clone. The rearrangement joins TRBV14 to TRBJ1-3, with D uncertain. V lost 0 bases and J lost 1, with 19 bases in between. This CDR3 comprises 19 residues. Germline assignment: CDR1 SGHDN and CDR2 FVKESK. In DNA, the CDR3 is TGTGCCAGCAGCCAAGATCTCGCCCTACTTCCACGGTCTGGAAACACCATATATTTT. Its protein is CASSQDLALLPRSGNTIYF.

CDR3 residues: CASSNIPGGHYEQYF. The DNA for the CDR3 is TGTGCCAGCAGCAATATCCCAGGGGGGCACTACGAGCAGTACTTC. The rearrangement uses TRBV7-9 and TRBJ2-7; the D gene is possibly TRBD1 (7 bases). V lost 5 bases and J lost 3, with 17 bases in between. This CDR3 spans 15 amino acids. Germline V gene lookup returns CDR1 SEHNR and CDR2 FQNEAQ (reference sequence).